The entry below gives a single T cell receptor (beta chain) sequence along with its context. A junction boundary mismatches the germline segment, possibly from a read error. TCRdb reanalysed the RT-PCR reads using MiXCR and keeps one entry per CDR3 protein. The data hold about 680,000 distinct CDR3 sequences, with more than 13% observed a single time. The source of this sequence is a female donor in good health, serving as a healthy control. Sequencing used memory CD4+ T cells from blood.

The CDR3 bases are TGTGCTAGCAGTGAAGATGGGTGGGACACCGGGGAGCTGTTTTTT. Encoded protein: CASSEDGWDTGELFF. The chain combines TRBV2 with TRBJ2-2; no firm D call. CDR1 SNHLY and CDR2 FYNNEI come from the germline V gene. There are 15 residues in the CDR3.